Following are 30 T cell receptor beta chains from one sample sequenced in a study of blood T cell repertoires in COVID-19. Measured with immunoSEQ multiplex PCR; TCRdb has only the in-frame clones, and not every one. Of 150,000 or so clones listed, approximately 80% are singletons. Material for sequencing was peripheral blood. These receptors all come from an older woman with acute or convalescent COVID-19.

This rearrangement joins TRBV19 to TRBJ1-2; no firm D call. Trimming removed 7 bases at V and 4 bases at J, with 16 bases between. The CDR3 extends over 14 amino acids. Per the germline V gene, CDR1 is LNHDA and CDR2 is SQIVND (reference sequence). The DNA for the CDR3 is TGTGCCAGTACAGAGGGATCCTACGTCTATGGCTACACCTTC. It yields the protein CASTEGSYVYGYTF.

The genes are TRBV19 and TRBJ1-2; the match to TRBD1 covers 7 bases. This CDR3 region has 15 residues. The germline V gene has CDR1 LNHDA and CDR2 SQIVND (reference sequence). Trimming at V came to 7 bases and at J to 5 bases, leaving 13 bases not matched to a gene. CDR3 sequence: CASTRQGLFRYGYTF. Here the CDR3 DNA reads TGTGCCAGTACCCGACAGGGTTTATTTAGGTATGGCTACACCTTC.

The V call is TRBV5-1, the J call TRBJ2-5; 10 nucleotides align to TRBD2. The CDR3 spans 14 residues. In germline, CDR1 is SGHRS, CDR2 YFSETQ. The junction had 2 bases not matched to a gene; V was cut back by 5 bases and J by 1 base. In DNA, the CDR3 is TGCGCCAGCAGAACTAGCGGGACCCAAGAGACCCAGTACTTC. Amino acid sequence: CASRTSGTQETQYF.

The chain has TRBV2 and TRBJ2-5; D is ambiguous. Germline V gene data show CDR1 as SNHLY and CDR2 as FYNNEI. The CDR3 covers 12 residues. The ends were cut back, 6 bases at V and 0 bases at J, with 5 bases in the middle. The CDR3: CASRNNQETQYF. The CDR3 bases are TGTGCCAGCAGAAATAACCAAGAGACCCAGTACTTC.

This chain joins TRBV10-1 and TRBJ1-1, with D perhaps matching TRBD1 (5 bases). This CDR3 comprises 13 residues. CDR1 WNHNN and CDR2 SYGVQD come from the germline V gene (reference sequence). V was pared by 9 bases and J by 10 bases, with 21 bases between. CDR3 region: CARGLQDRGRAFF. CDR3 coding DNA: TGCGCCAGAGGCCTCCAAGATAGGGGTCGAGCTTTCTTT.

This sequence joins TRBV28 and TRBJ1-6; TRBD1 aligns across 8 bases. Unmatched junction bases numbered 18, after V lost 6 bases and J lost 11 bases. There are 17 residues in the CDR3. Germline CDR1 MDHEN, CDR2 SYDVKM. The CDR3 is CASSSPQGTGGRTPLHF. The CDR3, as DNA: TGTGCCAGCAGCTCGCCGCAAGGAACAGGGGGAAGGACACCCCTCCACTTT.

This chain connects TRBV28 to TRBJ1-2, with a possible D match to TRBD1 (6 bases). The V and J ends lost 2 bases and 6 bases respectively, with 13 bases between them. Germline CDR1 and CDR2: MDHEN and SYDVKM. CDR3 length: 14 residues. The CDR3 loop is CASSLAGAVDGYTF. The CDR3 region has the DNA TGTGCCAGCAGTTTAGCAGGGGCCGTCGATGGCTACACCTTC.

The V call is TRBV28, the J call TRBJ2-3; D is unresolved. Trimming pared 6 bases from V and 1 base from J, leaving 8 bases between. The CDR3 has 13 amino acids. Germline V gene data show CDR1 as MDHEN and CDR2 as SYDVKM. Here the CDR3 DNA reads TGTGCCAGCAGCCCTCCTGGCACAGATACGCAGTATTTT. Protein sequence: CASSPPGTDTQYF.

This chain joins TRBV2 and TRBJ2-3; D unresolved. The V and J ends lost 7 bases and 7 bases respectively, with 6 bases between them. From germline, CDR1 is SNHLY and CDR2 FYNNEI. The CDR3 runs to 10 residues. CDR3 sequence reads: CASNDNTQYF. For the CDR3, the DNA is TGTGCCAGCAATGATAATACGCAGTATTTT. Filled out from reference TRBV2 and TRBJ2-3, the complete variable domain reads EPEVTQTPSHQVTQMGQEVILRCVPISNHLYFYWYRQILGQKVEFLVSFYNNEISEKSEIFDDQFSVERPDGSNFTLKIRSTKLEDSAMYFCASNDNTQYFGPGTRLTVL.

V usage is TRBV7-2 and J usage is TRBJ2-3; TRBD2 matches at 11 bases. This CDR3 spans 16 amino acids. CDR1 and CDR2 from the germline V gene are SGHTA and FQGNSA. V shed 5 bases and J 4 bases; nucleotides not matched to a gene: 8. CDR3 bases: TGTGCCAGCAGCCTCCGACTAGCGGGGTTGGCAGATACGCAGTATTTT. This gives the protein CASSLRLAGLADTQYF.

The genes are TRBV3-1 (or the pseudogene TRBV3-2) and TRBJ1-4; the D gene is possibly TRBD1 (5 bases). Germline V gives CDR1 LGHDT, CDR2 YNNKEL (reference sequence). The V end lost 5 bases, the J end lost 5 bases, and 9 bases lay between the germline ends. This CDR3 contains 13 residues. The CDR3 loop is CASSGGLNEKLFF. In nucleotides, the CDR3 is TGTGCCAGCAGCGGGGGACTCAATGAAAAACTGTTTTTT.

This chain uses TRBV20-1 with TRBJ1-2; D possibly corresponds to TRBD1 (5 bases). Trimming removed 6 bases at V and 3 bases at J, with 8 bases between. The CDR3 contains 11 residues. The V gene's germline CDR1 is DFQATT and CDR2 SNEGSKA (reference sequence). CDR3 DNA: TGCAGTGCACAACAGGACTATGGCTACACCTTC. This encodes CSAQQDYGYTF.

The rearrangement links TRBV4-1 to TRBJ1-2, with TRBD1 matching 9 bases. CDR1 is MGHRA, CDR2 YSYEKL, per germline. This CDR3 has 14 residues. The V and J ends lost 1 base and 4 bases, in that order; junction bases with no gene match: 1. The CDR3: CASSQGQGVYGYTF. CDR3 in DNA: TGCGCCAGCAGCCAAGGACAGGGGGTCTATGGCTACACCTTC.

In its sample, this clone was seen once. The gene calls are TRBV7-3 and TRBJ1-1; no firm D call. V shed 5 bases and J shed 0 bases, with 16 bases lying between them. The CDR3 extends over 16 amino acids. Germline V gene sequence: CDR1 SGHTA, CDR2 FQGTGA. The CDR3 spells CASSREAVALNTEAFF. CDR3 sequence (DNA): TGTGCCAGCAGCCGCGAAGCCGTCGCGCTGAACACTGAAGCTTTCTTT.

The V gene is TRBV5-1, the J gene TRBJ1-2; a weak D match, TRBD1 (6 bases). CDR1 SGHRS and CDR2 YFSETQ come from the germline V gene. This CDR3 comprises 15 residues. V was clipped by 4 bases and J by 0 bases, with 13 bases between them. CDR3 residues: CASSAGGSANYGYTF. CDR3 bases: TGCGCCAGCAGCGCGGGGGGCTCAGCTAACTATGGCTACACCTTC.

This chain links TRBV6-1 with TRBJ1-2; D is uncertain. V lost 2 bases and J 4 bases, leaving 14 bases between the germline ends. This CDR3 is built from 15 residues. Germline CDR1 is MNHNS and CDR2 is SASEGT. CDR3 DNA: TGTGCCAGCAGTGAACATAACGAAAGCCCCTATGGCTACACCTTC. The encoded protein is CASSEHNESPYGYTF.

V is TRBV9 and J is TRBJ1-2; 10 bases fit TRBD1. Germline CDR1 SGDLS, CDR2 YYNGEE. J gave up 7 bases and V 4 bases, and 7 bases lay outside the gene matches. This CDR3 comprises 14 residues. The CDR3: CASSTRTGGAGYTF. DNA of the CDR3: TGTGCCAGCAGCACCCGGACAGGGGGTGCTGGCTACACCTTC.

The chain recombines TRBV5-1 with TRBJ2-2; 7 nucleotides match TRBD2. This CDR3 has 18 residues. Trimming cost V 5 bases and J 2 bases; bases outside gene matches: 15. Germline CDR1 and CDR2: SGHRS and YFSETQ. Here the CDR3 DNA reads TGCGCCAGCAGTCGTAACACCGGCGGGGGACCCAACACCGGGGAGCTGTTTTTT. Amino acids: CASSRNTGGGPNTGELFF.

The chain's CDR3 is CASSPWLGAVQPQHF. DNA of the CDR3: TGCGCCAGCAGCCCTTGGCTGGGGGCGGTTCAGCCCCAGCATTTT. V is TRBV4-1 and J is TRBJ1-5, with a tentative D call TRBD1 (6 bases). The CDR3 extends over 15 amino acids. V gave up 4 bases and J gave up 6 bases, with 16 bases separating them. CDR1 and CDR2 from the germline V gene are MGHRA and YSYEKL.

A few counts support this clone. The chain has TRBV11-2 and TRBJ1-5, with D possibly matching TRBD1 (5 bases). Trimming shortened V by 5 bases and J by 7 bases, and 12 bases separated the two germline ends. CDR1 and CDR2 (germline): SGHAT, FQNNGV. CDR3 size: 13 residues. The chain's CDR3 is CASSAGFGQPQHF. The CDR3 DNA is TGTGCCAGCAGCGCAGGGTTCGGACAGCCCCAGCATTTT.

This chain uses TRBV9 with TRBJ1-3; D is perhaps TRBD1 (6 bases). Germline V gene sequence: CDR1 SGDLS, CDR2 YYNGEE. The ends were cut back, 3 bases at V and 3 bases at J, with 19 bases in the middle. This CDR3 comprises 17 residues. The CDR3 region has the DNA TGTGCCAGCAGCGCCCGCACCGCGGGGGCTAATGGAAACACCATATATTTT. Protein product: CASSARTAGANGNTIYF.

The V gene is TRBV14, the J gene TRBJ1-3, with D possibly being TRBD1 (5 bases). Germline CDR1 reads SGHDN; CDR2 reads FVKESK. V lost 1 base, J lost 4 bases, and 17 bases lay in between. This CDR3 is built from 17 residues. The CDR3 spells CASSQVPRRGKGNTIYF. The CDR3 region has the DNA TGTGCCAGCAGCCAAGTCCCTCGACGGGGGAAAGGAAACACCATATATTTT.

V is TRBV27 and J is TRBJ2-3; D uncertain. Trimming left V 3 bases short and J 5 bases short, with 12 bases between. There are 14 residues in the CDR3. Germline V gene sequence: CDR1 MNHEY, CDR2 SMNVEV (reference sequence). The DNA for the CDR3 is TGTGCCAGCAGTTTGGTAGCTGGTGGAGATACGCAGTATTTT. Protein sequence: CASSLVAGGDTQYF.

This chain joins TRBV19 and TRBJ1-6; TRBD1 might be the D (6 bases). Germline V gives CDR1 LNHDA, CDR2 SQIVND (reference sequence). CDR3 length equals 15 residues. V lost 3 bases and J lost 5, with 11 bases in between. This CDR3 reads CASSINRENNSPLHF. CDR3 nucleotides: TGTGCCAGTAGTATCAACAGGGAGAATAATTCACCCCTCCACTTT.

This chain joins TRBV7-3 and TRBJ2-1; the match to TRBD2 covers 8 bases. Trimming at V came to 3 bases and at J to 5 bases, leaving 3 bases not matched to a gene. The CDR3 runs to 14 residues. Germline lookup yields CDR1 SGHTA and CDR2 FQGTGA. The CDR3 region is CASSFAGGNNEQFF. The CDR3 nucleotides read TGTGCCAGCAGCTTTGCGGGGGGAAACAATGAGCAGTTCTTC.

V and J are TRBV5-1 and TRBJ2-1; 12 bases are shared with TRBD2. The V gene end was trimmed by 4 bases and the J gene end by 7 bases; junction bases not matched to a gene: 12. Germline-derived CDR1 and CDR2 are SGHRS and YFSETQ. This CDR3 comprises 17 residues. CDR3 DNA: TGCGCCAGCAGCCTCTTGACTAGCGGGGGCGCGGGGAATGAGCAGTTCTTC. Translated: CASSLLTSGGAGNEQFF.

The genes are TRBV2 and TRBJ1-4; 8 bases are shared with TRBD1. Per the germline V gene, CDR1 is SNHLY and CDR2 is FYNNEI. After removal of 6 bases from V and 4 bases from J, the junction contained 4 bases not matched to a gene. The CDR3 runs to 14 residues. CDR3 sequence (DNA): TGTGCCAGCAGGGAACAGGGGGGTAATGAAAAACTGTTTTTT. Translation gives CASREQGGNEKLFF.

The chain carries TRBV3-1 (or the pseudogene TRBV3-2) and TRBJ2-2; unclear D gene. The CDR3 contains 16 residues. CDR1 is LGHDT and CDR2 is YNNKEL in the germline V gene (reference sequence). Trimming took 0 bases from V and 2 from J, leaving 10 bases between them. The CDR3 coding sequence is TGTGCCAGCAGCCAAGATCTTGCCAGAAACACCGGGGAGCTGTTTTTT. Translation gives CASSQDLARNTGELFF.

The chain couples TRBV12-3 or TRBV12-4 to TRBJ1-2, with D hard to call. V was shortened by 3 bases and J by 8 bases, with 10 bases between the two germline ends. The CDR3 loop spans 12 amino acids. The CDR3 nucleotides are TGTGCCAGCAGTTTCCGGGATAGGGGCTACACCTTC. As protein: CASSFRDRGYTF.

This clone has a handful of counts. The gene calls are TRBV27 and TRBJ2-5; no clear D gene. Germline V gene data show CDR1 as MNHEY and CDR2 as SMNVEV (reference sequence). The length of the CDR3 is 14 residues. Trimming shortened V by 3 bases and J by 5 bases, and 13 bases separated the two germline ends. CDR3 in DNA: TGTGCCAGCAGTTTGGCCAATTCCCCGGAGACCCAGTACTTC. Its translation: CASSLANSPETQYF.